Following are 20 T cell receptor beta chains from one sample sequenced in a study of blood T cell repertoires in COVID-19 (dated by TCRdb to the early 2020s). To prepare the library, the immunoSEQ multiplex PCR assay was applied. Imported from immuneACCESS, the table was reduced by TCRdb to in-frame sequences with V and J called. These copies leave out some clones; in studies compared against another copy, an unresolved V gene accounts for under half, and the cause of the remainder is not known. The sample data list some 270,000 clones, and approximately 83% of these were observed just once. About 3.4% of the sample comes from the top ten. The specimen was PBMCs or T cells enriched from blood (not recorded which). Every receptor here comes from a man over 45 who had recovered from COVID-19.

This chain joins TRBV6-5 and TRBJ1-5; D is possibly TRBD1 (6 bases). This CDR3 region has 12 residues. The germline V gene has CDR1 MNHEY and CDR2 SVGAGI. Trimming cost V 6 bases and J 7 bases, with 10 bases left between them. The CDR3 coding sequence is TGTGCCAGCAGAGGGGGAGAGCAGCCCCAGCATTTT. Translating it yields CASRGGEQPQHF.

The chain joins TRBV9 to TRBJ2-6; no firm D call. Trimming removed 0 bases at V and 3 bases at J, with 4 bases between. This CDR3 comprises 14 residues. From germline, CDR1 is SGDLS and CDR2 YYNGEE. The CDR3 DNA reads as TGTGCCAGCAGCGTAGCTAGTGGGGCCAACGTCCTGACTTTC. Encoded protein: CASSVASGANVLTF. The full variable domain, rest sourced from reference TRBV9 and TRBJ2-6, is DSGVTQTPKHLITATGQRVTLRCSPRSGDLSVYWYQQSLDQGLQFLIQYYNGEERAKGNILERFSAQQFPDLHSELNLSSLELGDSALYFCASSVASGANVLTFGAGSRLTVL.

The V gene is TRBV4-2, the J gene TRBJ2-5, with 7 bases lining up with TRBD2. Germline trimming cut 0 bases from V and 5 bases from J; bases unmatched to any gene: 9. The CDR3 covers 16 residues. CDR1 LGHNA and CDR2 YNFKEQ come from the germline V gene. The DNA for the CDR3 is TGTGCCAGCAGCCAAGAAGGAACGGGAGGTCATGAGACCCAGTACTTC. Translated, it gives CASSQEGTGGHETQYF.

This chain joins TRBV19 and TRBJ2-7; no clear D gene. V shed 6 bases and J shed 6 bases, with 9 bases lying between them. CDR1 and CDR2 from the germline V gene are LNHDA and SQIVND (reference sequence). The CDR3 runs 11 residues. The CDR3 sequence: CASSSHREQYF. In DNA form, the CDR3 reads TGTGCCAGTAGCTCACACCGCGAGCAGTACTTC.

The genes are TRBV7-2 and TRBJ2-7; D remains unclear. Trimming left V 4 bases short and J 0 bases short, with 19 bases between. Germline CDR1 SGHTA, CDR2 FQGNSA. The CDR3 runs 17 residues. The CDR3 loop reads CASSSRRPSVGSYEQYF. In nucleotides, the CDR3 is TGTGCCAGCAGCTCTAGACGTCCCTCTGTAGGCTCCTACGAGCAGTACTTC. Looking up the rest from reference TRBV7-2 and TRBJ2-7 gives the full variable domain: GAGVSQSPSNKVTEKGKDVELRCDPISGHTALYWYRQSLGQGLEFLIYFQGNSAPDKSGLPSDRFSAERTGGSVSTLTIQRTQQEDSAVYLCASSSRRPSVGSYEQYFGPGTRLTVT.

The chain combines TRBV15 with TRBJ2-7, with D tentatively TRBD1 (5 bases). The V gene's germline CDR1 is LNHNV and CDR2 YYDKDF (reference sequence). V lost 2 bases, J lost 2 bases, and 13 bases lay in between. The CDR3 loop spans 15 amino acids. CDR3 region: CATSRPDSATYEQYF. For the CDR3, the DNA is TGTGCCACCAGCAGACCTGACAGCGCTACCTACGAGCAGTACTTC.

This clone has only one observation. This chain links TRBV28 with TRBJ1-1; D might be TRBD1 (5 bases). In germline, CDR1 is MDHEN, CDR2 SYDVKM. The CDR3 is 14 residues long. V was shortened by 10 bases and J by 1 base, with 16 bases between the two germline ends. CDR3 amino acids: CATRVDTRNTEAFF. DNA of the CDR3: TGTGCCACCAGGGTGGACACAAGGAACACTGAAGCTTTCTTT.

This clone was observed a single time. The rearrangement links TRBV19 to TRBJ1-5, with a tentative D call TRBD1 (6 bases). The CDR3 sequence is 16 residues long. CDR1 is LNHDA, CDR2 SQIVND, per germline (reference sequence). V lost 5 bases and J 0 bases, leaving 14 bases between the germline ends. The CDR3 DNA follows: TGTGCCAGTAGTCCAGCGGGGGGACATAGCAATCAGCCCCAGCATTTT. Encoded protein: CASSPAGGHSNQPQHF.

The V gene is TRBV6-2 or TRBV6-3, the J gene TRBJ1-5; D uncertain. The CDR3 is 13 residues long. The V end lost 5 bases, the J end lost 7 bases, and 12 bases lay between the germline ends. Germline CDR1 and CDR2: MNHEY and SVGEGT. CDR3 bases: TGTGCCAGCAGTCCCGGTTCGGTGCAGCCCCAGCATTTT. Translating gives CASSPGSVQPQHF.

The V and J genes are TRBV6-5 and TRBJ1-6; TRBD1 is a possible D gene (6 bases). Germline CDR1 MNHEY, CDR2 SVGAGI. The length of the CDR3 is 13 residues. V was pared by 11 bases and J by 8 bases, with 16 bases between. CDR3 region: CAGSDRSDSPLHF. The CDR3 DNA follows: TGTGCCGGGTCCGACAGGAGTGATTCACCCCTCCACTTT.

The chain uses TRBV4-1 and TRBJ2-3, with unresolved D. This CDR3 is built from 13 residues. The V and J ends lost 1 base and 3 bases respectively, with 5 bases between them. CDR1 is MGHRA, CDR2 YSYEKL, per germline. CDR3 in amino acids: CASSQVPTDTQYF. The DNA of the CDR3 is TGCGCCAGCAGCCAAGTCCCTACAGATACGCAGTATTTT.

The chain carries TRBV28 and TRBJ1-5; D gene unclear. V lost 5 bases and J lost 4, with 15 bases in between. The CDR3 has 15 amino acids. Germline CDR1 reads MDHEN; CDR2 reads SYDVKM. The CDR3 DNA reads as TGTGCCAGCAGTGCTCACCGAGGTACTAATCAGCCCCAGCATTTT. Protein: CASSAHRGTNQPQHF.

This chain joins TRBV9 and TRBJ1-2; D is unresolved. Deletions cut 3 bases from V and 2 bases from J, with 11 bases between. The CDR3 has 14 residues. Germline CDR1 is SGDLS and CDR2 is YYNGEE. The CDR3 nucleotides read TGTGCCAGCAGCGCCGCGGCGGAGAACTATGGCTACACCTTC. It specifies CASSAAAENYGYTF.

V and J are TRBV30 and TRBJ2-7; 7 bases map to TRBD2. The germline V gene encodes CDR1 GTSNPN and CDR2 SVGIG (reference sequence). This CDR3 has 13 residues. With 6 bases clipped from V and 2 bases from J, the junction kept 7 bases outside the gene matches. This CDR3 is CACSLGGAYEQYF. CDR3 coding DNA: TGTGCCTGCTCCCTGGGGGGGGCCTACGAGCAGTACTTC.

The chain carries TRBV4-1 and TRBJ1-4; 7 nucleotides line up with TRBD1. The CDR3 runs 14 residues. Losses at the gene ends were 5 bases for V and 6 bases for J; bases not matched to a gene: 6. Germline V CDR1 and CDR2: MGHRA, YSYEKL. In DNA form, the CDR3 reads TGCGCCAGCAGCAGGGGGCTAATCGATGAAAAACTGTTTTTT. It codes for CASSRGLIDEKLFF.

This chain connects TRBV5-8 to TRBJ1-1; possible D gene TRBD1, 5 bases. Deletions cut 3 bases from V and 6 bases from J, with 15 bases between. The germline V gene has CDR1 SGHTS and CDR2 YDEGEE. The CDR3 loop spans 14 amino acids. The CDR3 protein is CASSWGDVESEAFF. For the CDR3, the DNA is TGTGCCAGCAGCTGGGGGGATGTAGAGTCTGAAGCTTTCTTT.

This rearrangement joins TRBV6-5 to TRBJ1-1; perhaps TRBD1 as D (5 bases). The ends were cut back, 7 bases at V and 5 bases at J, with 17 bases in the middle. The CDR3 sequence is 14 residues long. Germline CDR1 MNHEY, CDR2 SVGAGI. Written as DNA, the CDR3 is TGTGCCAGCAACCCACTGGGGGGTACAACTGAAGCTTTCTTT. Amino acids: CASNPLGGTTEAFF.

V and J are TRBV30 and TRBJ1-5; 7 bases align to TRBD1. V was clipped by 4 bases and J by 4 bases; unmatched bases: 10. CDR1 and CDR2 from the germline V gene are GTSNPN and SVGIG (reference sequence). This CDR3 has 15 amino acids. The CDR3 coding sequence is TGTGCCTGGAACAGGGGCAGGGTATCAAATCAGCCCCAGCATTTT. This encodes CAWNRGRVSNQPQHF.

The chain has TRBV7-8 and TRBJ2-7; maybe TRBD2 (6 bases). V was cut by 0 bases and J by 2 bases, with 11 bases left in between. Germline V CDR1 and CDR2: SGHVS, FQNEAQ. CDR3 length: 15 residues. The DNA for the CDR3 is TGTGCCAGCAGCTTAGCGGGGGGATCGACCTACGAGCAGTACTTC. Protein sequence: CASSLAGGSTYEQYF.

This chain links TRBV14 with TRBJ1-5; D unclear. This CDR3 has 13 residues. Germline values: CDR1 SGHDN, CDR2 FVKESK. The germline V and J ends were trimmed by 2 bases and 0 bases, with 2 bases remaining between them. CDR3 DNA sequence: TGTGCCAGCAGCCAATATAGCAATCAGCCCCAGCATTTT. Its protein is CASSQYSNQPQHF. Full variable domain (remainder filled in from reference TRBV14 and TRBJ1-5): EAGVTQFPSHSVIEKGQTVTLRCDPISGHDNLYWYRRVMGKEIKFLLHFVKESKQDESGMPNNRFLAERTGGTYSTLKVQPAELEDSGVYFCASSQYSNQPQHFGDGTRLSIL.